This T cell receptor (beta chain) was identified in a study of blood T cell repertoires in COVID-19. The repertoire was sequenced with immunoSEQ multiplex PCR; TCRdb's copy has only in-frame clones and lacks some. The sample holds tens of thousands of clones; over 75% are singletons and the top ten take just under 3%. Germline V gene data show CDR1 as SQVTM and CDR2 as ANQGSEA. The length of the CDR3 is 14 residues. V shed 4 bases, J shed 2 bases, and the junction held 6 bases outside the gene matches. The specimen sequenced was peripheral blood. The TCR was taken from a man older than 75 with acute or convalescent COVID-19. V gene TRBV29-1 combines with J gene TRBJ2-7; the match to TRBD2 covers 9 bases. CDR3 region: CSVAKSGGTYEQYF. CDR3 sequence (DNA): TGCAGCGTTGCTAAAAGCGGGGGGACCTACGAGCAGTACTTC.